These 28 T cell receptor beta chains were sequenced from one sample in a study of blood T cell repertoires in COVID-19. Sequencing was performed with immunoSEQ multiplex PCR; in TCRdb, only in-frame clones are kept and a portion is missing. The data show tens of thousands of clones, roughly 84% seen once. The sample taken for sequencing was peripheral blood. The receptors derive from a man aged 60-69 years with COVID-19, enrolled during active disease.

This chain links TRBV19 with TRBJ1-2; 9 bases line up with TRBD1. Trimming cost V 6 bases and J 5 bases; bases outside gene matches: 7. Germline-derived CDR1 and CDR2 are LNHDA and SQIVND (reference sequence). The CDR3 runs to 14 residues. In nucleotides, the CDR3 is TGTGCCAGTAGCCCGGACAGGGGAAGGTATGGCTACACCTTC. Protein: CASSPDRGRYGYTF.

This chain connects TRBV16 to TRBJ1-3; no firm D call. The CDR3 is made up of 13 amino acids. The V end lost 4 bases, the J end lost 8 bases, and 12 bases lay between the germline ends. The germline gives CDR1 KGHSY, CDR2 FQNENV. This CDR3 reads CASSRQGLDTIYF. CDR3 DNA sequence: TGTGCCAGCAGCCGACAAGGACTGGACACCATATATTTT.

The chain carries TRBV18 and TRBJ2-7, with D perhaps matching TRBD2 (6 bases). The V gene's germline CDR1 is KGHSH and CDR2 LQKENI. V lost 4 bases and J 6 bases, leaving 16 bases between the germline ends. The CDR3 spans 14 residues. CDR3 in amino acids: CASSRRNGGGEQYF. CDR3 coding DNA: TGTGCCAGCTCACGAAGAAACGGGGGTGGCGAGCAGTACTTC.

This clone was detected only once. This chain connects TRBV21-1 to TRBJ2-1; the table's D call, TRBD1, has no DNA check behind it. TRBV21-1 represents a pseudogene. The CDR3 is 14 residues long. CDR3 loop: CASSGTRSYNEQFF. The CDR3 bases are TGTGCCAGCTCCGGGACAAGGTCCTACAATGAGCAGTTCTTC.

The chain recombines TRBV6-6 with TRBJ2-3; 8 nucleotides match TRBD1. The germline CDR1 and CDR2 sequences are MNHNY and SVGAGI (reference sequence). The CDR3 covers 13 residues. The junction had 6 bases not matched to a gene; V was cut back by 9 bases and J by 4 bases. DNA of the CDR3: TGTGCCAGTAGGCAGGGGGCTGCAGATACGCAGTATTTT. Translating gives CASRQGAADTQYF.

The chain uses TRBV3-1 (or the pseudogene TRBV3-2) and TRBJ2-2; TRBD1 matches at 8 bases. Germline trimming cut 4 bases from V and 5 bases from J; bases unmatched to any gene: 9. Looked up from germline, CDR1 is LGHDT and CDR2 is YNNKEL (reference sequence). This CDR3 has 16 residues. Written as DNA, the CDR3 is TGTGCCAGCAGCCCAGGGGGCTGGATTGGGACCGGGGAGCTGTTTTTT. Translated, it gives CASSPGGWIGTGELFF.

The chain employs TRBV15 and TRBJ2-3, with 10 bases identical to TRBD2. Looked up from germline, CDR1 is LNHNV and CDR2 is YYDKDF (reference sequence). The V gene end was trimmed by 5 bases and the J gene end by 2 bases; junction bases not matched to a gene: 7. This CDR3 region has 16 residues. CDR3 sequence reads: CATSGGGLAATDTQYF. CDR3 nucleotides: TGTGCCACCAGCGGGGGAGGACTAGCGGCCACAGATACGCAGTATTTT.

V is TRBV5-1 and J is TRBJ1-2; 7 bases agree with TRBD1. The trim removed 2 bases at V and 0 bases at J, leaving 4 bases unmatched. The CDR3 is 15 amino acids. CDR1 and CDR2 from the germline V gene are SGHRS and YFSETQ. The CDR3 protein is CASSFTGDANYGYTF. The CDR3 bases are TGCGCCAGCAGCTTTACAGGGGACGCTAACTATGGCTACACCTTC.

The chain recombines TRBV6-5 with TRBJ2-7; perhaps TRBD2 as D (7 bases). Trimming stripped 0 bases from V and 4 bases from J, with 13 bases between. The germline V gene encodes CDR1 MNHEY and CDR2 SVGAGI. The CDR3 length is 15 residues. The CDR3 coding sequence is TGTGCCAGCAGTTACTCTGAAGGGGGGGCATACGAGCAGTACTTC. Translating it yields CASSYSEGGAYEQYF.

This sequence joins TRBV10-1 and TRBJ2-7, with D possibly matching TRBD2 (6 bases). The CDR3 is 14 residues long. V was cut by 6 bases and J by 6 bases, with 18 bases left in between. Germline V CDR1 and CDR2: WNHNN, SYGVQD (reference sequence). The CDR3 protein is CASSRDSPTGEQYF. DNA of the CDR3: TGCGCCAGCAGCCGGGACTCTCCAACGGGCGAGCAGTACTTC.

The chain carries TRBV3-1 (or the pseudogene TRBV3-2) and TRBJ1-6; 7 bases are a match to TRBD1. J gave up 1 base and V 3 bases, and 3 bases lay outside the gene matches. Germline CDR1 reads LGHDT; CDR2 reads YNNKEL (reference sequence). The CDR3 has 16 residues. The CDR3 nucleotides read TGTGCCAGCAGCCAGGACAGGCGATCCTATAATTCACCCCTCCACTTT. Its protein is CASSQDRRSYNSPLHF.

The table lists this clone with a few counts. This chain uses TRBV19 with TRBJ2-1, with 7 bases that match TRBD2. In germline, CDR1 is LNHDA, CDR2 SQIVND (reference sequence). V gave up 8 bases and J gave up 6 bases; unmatched junction bases: 10. This CDR3 region has 14 residues. The CDR3 DNA reads TGTGCCAGTGGAGGCGGGAGTTCACGCAATGAGCAGTTCTTC. This translates into CASGGGSSRNEQFF.

V is TRBV5-1 and J is TRBJ2-1; D might be TRBD1 (6 bases). The CDR3 consists of 15 residues. The ends were cut back, 2 bases at V and 8 bases at J, with 17 bases in the middle. Germline V CDR1 and CDR2: SGHRS, YFSETQ. CDR3: CASSFQGPYVDEQFF. CDR3 bases: TGCGCCAGCAGCTTCCAGGGGCCCTATGTTGATGAGCAGTTCTTC.

V and J are TRBV7-3 and TRBJ2-5; D is possibly TRBD2 (7 bases). This CDR3 is built from 16 residues. V was shortened by 0 bases and J by 9 bases, with 20 bases between the two germline ends. Germline CDR1 reads SGHTA; CDR2 reads FQGTGA. The CDR3 region has the DNA TGTGCCAGCAGCTTAACCGGGACTAAGGGGGGAGGGGCCCAGTACTTC. Protein product: CASSLTGTKGGGAQYF.

The rearrangement joins TRBV6-5 to TRBJ2-7, with TRBD1 matching 7 bases. The CDR3 length is 15 residues. Trimming removed 3 bases from V and 3 bases from J; junction bases left unmatched: 8. Germline-derived CDR1 and CDR2 are MNHEY and SVGAGI. The CDR3 coding sequence is TGTGCCAGCAGTTATGGGACAGATCGGGGCTACGAGCAGTACTTC. Protein sequence: CASSYGTDRGYEQYF.

The chain links TRBV3-1 (or the pseudogene TRBV3-2) to TRBJ2-3, with 7 bases identical to TRBD2. CDR3 length: 19 residues. The junction had 16 bases not matched to a gene; V was cut back by 0 bases and J by 4 bases. The germline CDR1 and CDR2 sequences are LGHDT and YNNKEL (reference sequence). The CDR3 reads CASSQDRFRLAVFPDTQYF. CDR3 nucleotides: TGTGCCAGCAGCCAAGATAGGTTCCGGCTAGCGGTGTTTCCAGATACGCAGTATTTT.

This clone was seen only a few times. The chain links TRBV3-1 (or the pseudogene TRBV3-2) to TRBJ2-3; TRBD2 matches at 8 bases. CDR3 length: 17 amino acids. CDR1 and CDR2 (germline): LGHDT, YNNKEL (reference sequence). The junction had 11 bases not matched to a gene; V was cut back by 0 bases and J by 6 bases. The CDR3 nucleotides read TGTGCCAGCAGCCAAGAAGGGCGGGGTGCTAGCGGGGATACGCAGTATTTT. It yields the protein CASSQEGRGASGDTQYF.

The genes are TRBV5-1 and TRBJ2-1; 12 positions match TRBD2. The CDR3 covers 16 residues. After removal of 4 bases from V and 4 bases from J, the junction contained 6 bases not matched to a gene. Germline CDR1 SGHRS, CDR2 YFSETQ. Here the CDR3 reads CASSREGLAGYNEQFF. As DNA, the CDR3 is TGCGCCAGCAGCAGGGAAGGACTAGCGGGGTACAATGAGCAGTTCTTC. Full variable domain (remainder filled in from reference TRBV5-1 and TRBJ2-1): KAGVTQTPRYLIKTRGQQVTLSCSPISGHRSVSWYQQTPGQGLQFLFEYFSETQRNKGNFPGRFSGRQFSNSRSEMNVSTLELGDSALYLCASSREGLAGYNEQFFGPGTRLTVL.

The J gene is TRBJ1-4, the V gene TRBV2; D is perhaps TRBD1 (5 bases). Germline V lookup: CDR1 SNHLY, CDR2 FYNNEI. The V end was cut by 10 bases, the J end by 0 bases, with 18 bases between. The CDR3 is 16 amino acids. The CDR3 DNA sequence: TGTGCCACCTACCGGAGACAGACTGCAACTAATGAAAAACTGTTTTTT. It encodes CATYRRQTATNEKLFF.

This clone appeared a single time. The CDR3 here is CASSRGLTNTGELFF. CDR3 bases: TGTGCCAGCAGCAGGGGGCTTACGAACACCGGGGAGCTGTTTTTT. This sequence joins TRBV6-5 and TRBJ2-2, with 8 bases matching TRBD1. CDR3 size: 15 residues. V shed 6 bases and J 0 bases; nucleotides not matched to a gene: 3. From germline, CDR1 is MNHEY and CDR2 SVGAGI.

The chain is built from TRBV5-1 and TRBJ1-3, with TRBD1 identical over 10 bases. CDR1 and CDR2 from the germline V gene are SGHRS and YFSETQ. This CDR3 comprises 13 residues. V was pared by 4 bases and J by 7 bases, with 2 bases of the junction left unmatched. For the CDR3, the DNA is TGCGCCAGCAGCGCGGACAGGGGGAACACCATATATTTT. Protein: CASSADRGNTIYF.

In this sample, this clone turned up once. This chain uses TRBV6-2 or TRBV6-3 with TRBJ1-2; D is possibly TRBD1 (6 bases). Germline lookup yields CDR1 MNHEY and CDR2 SVGEGT. The CDR3 consists of 14 residues. V was shortened by 5 bases and J by 8 bases, with 18 bases between the two germline ends. The CDR3 region is CASSNPNRVGGYTF. The CDR3 nucleotides read TGTGCCAGCAGTAACCCTAACAGGGTTGGAGGCTACACCTTC.

The V call is TRBV15, the J call TRBJ2-1, with D possibly TRBD1 on 6 matching bases. This CDR3 contains 17 residues. V was clipped by 5 bases and J by 0 bases, with 17 bases between them. CDR1 and CDR2 (germline): LNHNV, YYDKDF (reference sequence). This CDR3 is CATSEGQPISSYNEQFF. CDR3 bases: TGTGCCACCAGCGAAGGACAGCCGATTAGCTCCTACAATGAGCAGTTCTTC.

The V gene is TRBV28, the J gene TRBJ1-5; 9 nucleotides line up with TRBD1. The germline V gene has CDR1 MDHEN and CDR2 SYDVKM. V was pared by 6 bases and J by 4 bases, with 7 bases of the junction left unmatched. The CDR3 is 15 amino acids. The CDR3 is CASRVGQGINQPQHF. The CDR3 region has the DNA TGTGCCAGCAGGGTGGGACAGGGAATAAATCAGCCCCAGCATTTT.

This chain links TRBV5-6 with TRBJ1-3; D unresolved. The CDR3 has 15 amino acids. Trimming took off 4 bases at V and 2 bases at J, with 13 bases between the two ends. Germline-derived CDR1 and CDR2 are SGHDT and YYEEEE. CDR3 residues: CASSRGIAPGNTIYF. In DNA, the CDR3 is TGTGCCAGCAGCCGCGGGATCGCCCCTGGAAACACCATATATTTT.

The chain carries TRBV4-1 and TRBJ1-3; the D gene is possibly TRBD1 (6 bases). The CDR3 contains 16 residues. Germline V gene lookup returns CDR1 MGHRA and CDR2 YSYEKL. Between the trimmed V and J ends, which lost 4 bases and 4 bases, there was a span of 17 bases. In DNA, the CDR3 is TGCGCCAGCAGCCCCCCGGACAGAAGCGAAGGAAACACCATATATTTT. Translation: CASSPPDRSEGNTIYF.

V is TRBV12-3 or TRBV12-4 and J is TRBJ1-2; no reliable D call. CDR3 length equals 12 residues. Trimming left V 1 base short and J 7 bases short, with 7 bases between. CDR3 protein: CASSLGSFGYTF. The CDR3 DNA reads as TGTGCCAGCAGTTTAGGAAGCTTTGGCTACACCTTC.

In this sample, this clone turned up many times. The gene calls are TRBV7-3 and TRBJ2-7, with D possibly matching TRBD1 (5 bases). There are 13 residues in the CDR3. Looked up from germline, CDR1 is SGHTA and CDR2 is FQGTGA. V gave up 8 bases and J gave up 0 bases, with 11 bases separating them. In DNA form, the CDR3 reads TGTGCCAGCTCCCAGGGAAGCTCCTACGAGCAGTACTTC. Amino acids: CASSQGSSYEQYF.